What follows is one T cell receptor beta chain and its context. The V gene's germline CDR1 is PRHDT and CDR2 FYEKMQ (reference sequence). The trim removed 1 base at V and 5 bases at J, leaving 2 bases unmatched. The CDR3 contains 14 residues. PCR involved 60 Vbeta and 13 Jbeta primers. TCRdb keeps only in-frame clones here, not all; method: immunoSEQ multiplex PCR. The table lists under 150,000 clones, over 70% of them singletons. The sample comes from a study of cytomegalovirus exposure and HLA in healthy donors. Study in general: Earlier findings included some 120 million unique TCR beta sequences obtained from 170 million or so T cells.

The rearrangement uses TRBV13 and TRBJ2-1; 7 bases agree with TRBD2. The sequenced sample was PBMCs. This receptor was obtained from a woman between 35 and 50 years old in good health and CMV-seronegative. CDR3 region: CASSLVGRDNEQFF. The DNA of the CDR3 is TGTGCCAGCAGCTTAGTAGGGAGGGACAATGAGCAGTTCTTC.